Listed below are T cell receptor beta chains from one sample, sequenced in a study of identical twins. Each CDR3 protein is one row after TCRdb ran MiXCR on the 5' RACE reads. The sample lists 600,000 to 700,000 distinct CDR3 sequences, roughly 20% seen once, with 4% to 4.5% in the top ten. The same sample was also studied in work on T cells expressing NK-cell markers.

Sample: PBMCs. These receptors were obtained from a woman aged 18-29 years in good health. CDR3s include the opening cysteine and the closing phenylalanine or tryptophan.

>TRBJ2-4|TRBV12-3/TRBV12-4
CASSLKGTGSSKNIQYF
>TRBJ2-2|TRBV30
CAWSVAGELFF
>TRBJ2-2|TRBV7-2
CASKGQGAPGELFF
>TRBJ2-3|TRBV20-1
CSAQTSGGGTDTQYF
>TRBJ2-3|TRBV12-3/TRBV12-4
CASSLGLAESTDTQYF
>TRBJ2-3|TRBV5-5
CASSLAWEDTQYF
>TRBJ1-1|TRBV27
CASSLGRDTLNTEAFF
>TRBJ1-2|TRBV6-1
CASSPDRGRDGYTF
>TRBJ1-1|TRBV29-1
CSVFPSGVFHTNTEAFF
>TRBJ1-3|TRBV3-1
CASSFRSSGNTIYF
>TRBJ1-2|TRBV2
CASSGTAQNYGYTF
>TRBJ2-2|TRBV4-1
CASSQVSGNTGELFF
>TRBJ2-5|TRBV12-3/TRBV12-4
CASSRAEAETQYF
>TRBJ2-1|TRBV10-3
CAISGQLAGGGNEQFF
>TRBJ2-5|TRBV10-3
CAISESTSGGLRETQYF
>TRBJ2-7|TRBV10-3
CAISEVDETGIDEQYF
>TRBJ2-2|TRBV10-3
CATGLAGGTGELFF
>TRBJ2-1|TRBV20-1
CSARAAGGRWNEQFF
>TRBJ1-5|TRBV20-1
CSAHRERGQPQHF
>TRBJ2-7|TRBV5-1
CASRLAGVSSYEQYF
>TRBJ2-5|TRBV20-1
CSALPGQRSTETQYF
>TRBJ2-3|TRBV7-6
CARSLLGGGTDTQYF
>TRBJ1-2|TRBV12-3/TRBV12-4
CASSRTTNYGYTF
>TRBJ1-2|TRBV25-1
CASGRDSSFIDGYTF
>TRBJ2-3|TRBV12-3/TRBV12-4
CASSSLPGTYSTDTQYF
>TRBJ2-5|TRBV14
CASSQDIGGETQYF
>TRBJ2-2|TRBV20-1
CSALTPGRNTGELFF
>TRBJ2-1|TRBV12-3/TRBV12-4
CAFSLGLAGEGAYNEQFF
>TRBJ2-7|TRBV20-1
CSAQTEAREFDEQYF
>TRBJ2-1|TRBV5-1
CASSYPGLAGEYEQFF
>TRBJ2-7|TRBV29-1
CSVGGGGEQYF
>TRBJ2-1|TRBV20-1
CSATPPRSERADEQFF
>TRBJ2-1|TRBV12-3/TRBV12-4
CASSLAGRTYNEQFF
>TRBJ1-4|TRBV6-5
CASSYARTTNEKLFF
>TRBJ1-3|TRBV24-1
CATSADREDGNTIYF
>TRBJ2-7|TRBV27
CASSYRLSPRGEQYF